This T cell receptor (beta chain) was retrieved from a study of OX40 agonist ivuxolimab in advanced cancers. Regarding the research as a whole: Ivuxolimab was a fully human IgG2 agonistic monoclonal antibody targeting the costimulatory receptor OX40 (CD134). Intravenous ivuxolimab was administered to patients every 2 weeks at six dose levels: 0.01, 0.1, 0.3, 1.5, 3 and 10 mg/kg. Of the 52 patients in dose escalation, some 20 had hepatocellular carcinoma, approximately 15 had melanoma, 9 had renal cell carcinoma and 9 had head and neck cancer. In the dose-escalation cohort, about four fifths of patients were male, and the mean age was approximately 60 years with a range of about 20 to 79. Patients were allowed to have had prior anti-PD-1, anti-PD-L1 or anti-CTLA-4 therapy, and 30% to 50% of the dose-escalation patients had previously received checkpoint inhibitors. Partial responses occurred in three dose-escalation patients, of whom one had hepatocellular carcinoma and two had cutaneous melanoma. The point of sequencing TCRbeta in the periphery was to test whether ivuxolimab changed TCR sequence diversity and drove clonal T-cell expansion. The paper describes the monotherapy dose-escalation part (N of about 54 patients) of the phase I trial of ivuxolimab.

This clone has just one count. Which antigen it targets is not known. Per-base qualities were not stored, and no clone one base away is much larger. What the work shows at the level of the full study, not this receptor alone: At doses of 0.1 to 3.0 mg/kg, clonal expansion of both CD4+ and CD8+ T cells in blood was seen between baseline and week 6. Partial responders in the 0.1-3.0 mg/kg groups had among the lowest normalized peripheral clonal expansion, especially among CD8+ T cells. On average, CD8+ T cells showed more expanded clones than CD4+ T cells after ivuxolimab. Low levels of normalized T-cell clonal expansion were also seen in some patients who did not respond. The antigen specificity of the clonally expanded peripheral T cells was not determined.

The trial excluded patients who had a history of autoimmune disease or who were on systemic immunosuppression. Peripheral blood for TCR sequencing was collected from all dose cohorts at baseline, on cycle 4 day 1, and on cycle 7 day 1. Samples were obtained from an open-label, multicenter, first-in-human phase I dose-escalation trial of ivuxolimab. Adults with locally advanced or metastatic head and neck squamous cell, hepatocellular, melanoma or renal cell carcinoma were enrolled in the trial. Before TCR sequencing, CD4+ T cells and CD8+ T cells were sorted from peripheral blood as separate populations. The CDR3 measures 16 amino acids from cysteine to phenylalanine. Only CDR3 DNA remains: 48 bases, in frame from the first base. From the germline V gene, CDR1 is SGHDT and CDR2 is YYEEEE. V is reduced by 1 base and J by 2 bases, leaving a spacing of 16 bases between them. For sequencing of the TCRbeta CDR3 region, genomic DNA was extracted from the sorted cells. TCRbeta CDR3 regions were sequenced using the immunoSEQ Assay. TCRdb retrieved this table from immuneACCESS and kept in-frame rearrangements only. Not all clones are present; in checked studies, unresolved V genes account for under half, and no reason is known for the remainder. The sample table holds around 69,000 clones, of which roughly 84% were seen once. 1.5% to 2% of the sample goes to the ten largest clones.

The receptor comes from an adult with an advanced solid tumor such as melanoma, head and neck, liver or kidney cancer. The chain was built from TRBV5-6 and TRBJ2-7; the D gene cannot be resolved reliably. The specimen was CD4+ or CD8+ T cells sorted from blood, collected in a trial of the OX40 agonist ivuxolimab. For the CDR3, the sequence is CASSLRSNSVTYEQYF. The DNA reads TGTGCCAGCAGCTTGAGGAGCAACTCCGTAACCTACGAGCAGTACTTC.